This TCR beta chain is from a study of T cell responses to AZD1222 COVID-19 vaccine. Study-wide findings and caveats: Donor demographics were predominantly white British with a female majority; clonal diversity may be underestimated. Unmutated regions of variants are reportedly targeted by nearly half of spike-specific TCRs.

As regards this clone: Its antigen is not identified.

V was clipped by 3 bases and J by 8 bases; unmatched bases: 12. There are 16 residues in the CDR3. Germline CDR1 MDHEN, CDR2 SYDVKM. Profiling relied on immunoSEQ multiplex PCR, and the TCRdb table lists in-frame clones only, not all of them. The sample contains over 100,000 clones, approximately 86% of which appear only once. Source: peripheral blood, taken on day 0 of MenACWY control vaccination. V is TRBV28 and J is TRBJ2-1, with 8 positions matching TRBD1. The sequence derives from an adult in good health. DNA of the CDR3: TGTGCCAGCAGTTTGTCAGGGGGCGCGTTTAGAGATGAGCAGTTCTTC. Its protein product is CASSLSGGAFRDEQFF.